This T cell receptor beta chain comes out of a study of blood T cell repertoires in COVID-19. Looking at the study overall: Spain, Italy and the United States supplied samples that represented acute and convalescent COVID-19. The cDNA or gDNA used as material had been derived from T cells, B-cell-depleted T cells, or PBMCs.

CDR3 length: 19 amino acids. Per the germline V gene, CDR1 is SGHNT and CDR2 is YYREEE (reference sequence). Germline trimming cut 2 bases from V and 0 bases from J; bases unmatched to any gene: 15. Per the authors' pipeline: Scientists estimated how many nucleated cells there were by amplifying reference gene primers. Sequenced by immunoSEQ multiplex PCR; TCRdb stores in-frame clones only, minus some. D and trimming come from the DNA, and the V and J calls and clone size come from that table. The table lists under 300,000 clones, roughly 80% of them singletons. The rearrangement links TRBV5-4 to TRBJ2-3; 7 nucleotides line up with TRBD2. Input material: peripheral blood. This clonotype was sampled from a woman aged 18-30 years with acute or convalescent COVID-19. CDR3 in DNA: TGTGCCAGCAGCTTTCCTGACTGGGGGAGGGGACCTAGCACAGATACGCAGTATTTT. Translating gives CASSFPDWGRGPSTDTQYF. Variable domain in full (rest from reference TRBV5-4 and TRBJ2-3): ETGVTQSPTHLIKTRGQQVTLRCSSQSGHNTVSWYQQALGQGPQFIFQYYREEENGRGNFPPRFSGLQFPNYSSELNVNALELDDSALYLCASSFPDWGRGPSTDTQYFGPGTRLTVL.